This TCR beta chain emerged from a study of blood T cell repertoires in COVID-19. On the study more broadly: The samples span acute and convalescent COVID-19 from the United States, Italy and Spain. The analysed material was cDNA or gDNA that came from T cells, B-cell-depleted T cells, or PBMCs.

Participants' reported clinical history set cohort assignment. Repertoires were generated with immunoSEQ multiplex PCR, while TCRdb's copy carries only in-frame clones and drops some. Of roughly 280,000 clones listed, roughly nine tenths are singletons. The length of the CDR3 is 15 residues. V shed 0 bases and J shed 6 bases, with 14 bases lying between them. In germline, CDR1 is SEHNR, CDR2 FQNEAQ (reference sequence). The TCR comes from a woman aged 18-35 years who had recovered from COVID-19. Source material: PBMCs or T cells enriched from blood (not recorded which). The J gene is TRBJ1-2, the V gene TRBV7-9, with D hard to call. Here the CDR3 DNA reads TGTGCCAGCAGCTTAGCAGGAAGGTCAGGCCATGGCTACACCTTC. Encoded protein: CASSLAGRSGHGYTF.